A single sample is the source of the 17 T cell receptor beta chains below, sequenced in a study of blood T cell repertoires in COVID-19. Sequencing used immunoSEQ multiplex PCR; TCRdb keeps in-frame clones, though not all of them. The sample records some 130,000 clones, almost 85% being singletons. The sequenced sample was PBMCs or T cells enriched from blood (not recorded which). These TCRs come from a man in his forties or fifties with acute COVID-19.

V and J are TRBV24-1 and TRBJ2-1, with TRBD1 as a possible D gene (6 bases). The CDR3 loop spans 14 amino acids. V was clipped by 4 bases and J by 10 bases, with 16 bases between them. Germline CDR1 reads KGHDR; CDR2 reads SFDVKD. The CDR3 loop reads CATSDSDRPFEQFF. CDR3 bases: TGTGCCACCAGTGACTCCGACAGGCCCTTCGAGCAGTTCTTC.

This rearrangement joins TRBV7-2 to TRBJ1-2, with 9 bases fitting TRBD1. There are 15 residues in the CDR3. CDR1 is SGHTA, CDR2 FQGNSA, per germline. The junction had 7 bases not matched to a gene; V was cut back by 4 bases and J by 4 bases. The DNA for the CDR3 is TGTGCCAGCAGCTCCCCGGGACAGGGAGCCTATGGCTACACCTTC. It yields the protein CASSSPGQGAYGYTF. The full variable domain, its missing parts supplied by reference TRBV7-2 and TRBJ1-2, is GAGVSQSPSNKVTEKGKDVELRCDPISGHTALYWYRQSLGQGLEFLIYFQGNSAPDKSGLPSDRFSAERTGGSVSTLTIQRTQQEDSAVYLCASSSPGQGAYGYTFGSGTRLTVV.

This sequence joins TRBV6-4 and TRBJ2-7; perhaps TRBD1 as D (6 bases). Germline V gene data show CDR1 as MRHNA and CDR2 as SNTAGT. Trimming removed 7 bases at V and 3 bases at J, with 19 bases between. The CDR3 is 15 amino acids. The CDR3 nucleotides read TGTGCCAGCACAGGGGTCCGGGGCTTTGGCTACGAGCAGTACTTC. Translated: CASTGVRGFGYEQYF.

The chain employs TRBV11-2 and TRBJ2-1; TRBD2 matches 7 bases. J lost 5 bases, V lost 4 bases, and 17 bases had no gene match. Germline V gene sequence: CDR1 SGHAT, CDR2 FQNNGV. The CDR3 loop spans 18 amino acids. CDR3 bases: TGTGCCAGCAGCTCCGCCACACTAGCGACAAACCCTGACAATGAGCAGTTCTTC. Encoded protein: CASSSATLATNPDNEQFF. Drawing the rest from reference TRBV11-2 and TRBJ2-1, the complete variable domain is EAGVAQSPRYKIIEKRQSVAFWCNPISGHATLYWYQQILGQGPKLLIQFQNNGVVDDSQLPKDRFSAERLKGVDSTLKIQPAKLEDSAVYLCASSSATLATNPDNEQFFGPGTRLTVL.

The gene calls are TRBV29-1 and TRBJ1-1, with 7 bases matching TRBD1. The ends lost 5 bases at V and 4 bases at J; junction bases unmatched: 10. CDR1 is SQVTM, CDR2 ANQGSEA, per germline. The CDR3 extends over 14 amino acids. The CDR3 region is CSVLPGGQATEAFF. DNA for the CDR3: TGCAGCGTTCTCCCAGGGGGTCAGGCCACTGAAGCTTTCTTT.

This chain links TRBV6-5 with TRBJ1-6; no reliable D call. Germline assignment: CDR1 MNHEY and CDR2 SVGAGI. There are 14 residues in the CDR3. Trimming left V 5 bases short and J 5 bases short, with 10 bases between. In nucleotides, the CDR3 is TGTGCCAGCAGTAGTGGTGGCAATAATTCACCCCTCCACTTT. It translates to CASSSGGNNSPLHF.

The genes are TRBV4-3 and TRBJ1-2; D unclear. The CDR3 sequence is 17 residues long. Trimming pared 0 bases from V and 4 bases from J, leaving 18 bases between. Germline V lookup: CDR1 LGHNA, CDR2 YSLEER. Here the CDR3 reads CASSQDPSAPTGYGYTF. The DNA of the CDR3 is TGCGCCAGCAGCCAAGATCCCAGCGCGCCGACCGGCTATGGCTACACCTTC.

The chain couples TRBV7-8 to TRBJ2-3; D is possibly TRBD2 (6 bases). This CDR3 spans 16 amino acids. Per the germline V gene, CDR1 is SGHVS and CDR2 is FQNEAQ. V lost 7 bases and J lost 0, with 17 bases in between. The CDR3 is CASNPLRGLSTDTQYF. In DNA, the CDR3 is TGTGCCAGCAACCCACTGCGGGGTTTAAGCACAGATACGCAGTATTTT. Looking up the rest from reference TRBV7-8 and TRBJ2-3 gives the full variable domain: GAGVSQSPRYKVAKRGQDVALRCDPISGHVSLFWYQQALGQGPEFLTYFQNEAQLDKSGLPSDRFFAERPEGSVSTLKIQRTQQEDSAVYLCASNPLRGLSTDTQYFGPGTRLTVL.

This chain connects TRBV15 to TRBJ1-4, with D hard to call. Trimming shortened V by 3 bases and J by 1 base, and 3 bases separated the two germline ends. This CDR3 has 13 amino acids. CDR1 and CDR2 from the germline V gene are LNHNV and YYDKDF (reference sequence). The CDR3 loop is CATSSGTNEKLFF. In DNA, the CDR3 is TGTGCCACCAGCAGCGGAACTAATGAAAAACTGTTTTTT.

V is TRBV7-8 and J is TRBJ2-7; D is possibly TRBD2 (6 bases). This CDR3 has 12 residues. The V and J ends lost 5 bases and 8 bases respectively, with 13 bases between them. The germline V gene encodes CDR1 SGHVS and CDR2 FQNEAQ. The CDR3 sequence: CASSRAGLQQYF. In DNA form, the CDR3 reads TGTGCCAGCAGCCGGGCGGGGTTACAGCAGTACTTC.

The sample holds one count of this clone. The V call is TRBV24-1, the J call TRBJ2-1; the match to TRBD2 covers 7 bases. Trimming removed 9 bases from V and 9 bases from J; junction bases left unmatched: 16. CDR1 and CDR2 (germline): KGHDR, SFDVKD. CDR3 length: 15 amino acids. CDR3 DNA sequence: TGTGCCACCGCCCCGACCAGCGGGATTGCTCGTGAGCAGTTCTTC. Protein: CATAPTSGIAREQFF.

V is TRBV5-5 and J is TRBJ1-6; TRBD1 is a possible D gene (5 bases). The V gene lost 4 bases and the J gene lost 9 bases, with 17 bases spanning the gap. From germline, CDR1 is SGHKS and CDR2 YYEKEE (reference sequence). The CDR3 totals 15 residues. CDR3 loop: CASSPEQDLVSPLHF. In DNA form, the CDR3 reads TGTGCCAGCAGCCCGGAACAGGACCTAGTTTCACCCCTCCACTTT.

The chain carries TRBV28 and TRBJ2-7, with TRBD2 as a possible D gene (6 bases). This CDR3 has 13 amino acids. Trimming took off 3 bases at V and 6 bases at J, with 12 bases between the two ends. Per germline, CDR1 MDHEN and CDR2 SYDVKM. The CDR3 loop reads CASSLAGGAEQYF. CDR3 in DNA: TGTGCCAGCAGTTTGGCCGGAGGGGCCGAGCAGTACTTC.

The chain combines TRBV24-1 with TRBJ2-1, with TRBD2 identical over 8 bases. Germline loops: CDR1 KGHDR, CDR2 SFDVKD. This CDR3 is 15 amino acids long. V dropped 4 bases and J dropped 2; count of bases not matched to a gene: 3. The chain's CDR3 is CATSDMTSAYNEQFF. The DNA of the CDR3 is TGTGCCACCAGTGACATGACTAGCGCCTACAATGAGCAGTTCTTC.

The J gene is TRBJ1-5, the V gene TRBV2, with no clear D. CDR1 and CDR2 from the germline V gene are SNHLY and FYNNEI. The CDR3 covers 13 residues. V lost 3 bases to trimming and J lost 5 bases, with 8 bases between them. CDR3 in DNA: TGTGCCAGCAGTGAGTGGAGTTATCAGCCCCAGCATTTT. It specifies CASSEWSYQPQHF.

This chain connects TRBV25-1 to TRBJ1-6; TRBD1 aligns across 7 bases. This CDR3 region has 15 residues. Germline assignment: CDR1 MGHDK and CDR2 SYGVNS. J was trimmed by 7 bases and V by 5 bases; bases with no gene match: 8. As DNA, the CDR3 is TGTGCCAGCAGTCCTAGGACAGGCGAAAATTCACCCCTCCACTTT. It codes for CASSPRTGENSPLHF. The entire variable domain, with the rest obtained from reference TRBV25-1 and TRBJ1-6, is as follows: EADIYQTPRYLVIGTGKKITLECSQTMGHDKMYWYQQDPGMELHLIHYSYGVNSTEKGDLSSESTVSRIRTEHFPLTLESARPSHTSQYLCASSPRTGENSPLHFGNGTRLTVT.

This clone is a singleton in its sample. The chain uses TRBV7-9 and TRBJ1-1; 7 bases agree with TRBD1. CDR1 and CDR2 from the germline V gene are SEHNR and FQNEAQ (reference sequence). The CDR3 is 14 residues long. With 2 bases clipped from V and 2 bases from J, the junction kept 2 bases outside the gene matches. CDR3 DNA sequence: TGTGCCAGCAGCTTATGGACAGGTAACACTGAAGCTTTCTTT. Translated: CASSLWTGNTEAFF.